These T cell receptor beta chains were read from a single sample in a study of naive and memory T cell subsets. Using its own MiXCR run on the UMI-ligation and nested PCR reads, TCRdb lists one record per CDR3 protein. The repertoire has 85,000 or so distinct CDR3 sequences, about 10% of them found once; the top ten carry 1.2%. The specimen sequenced was naive CD8+ T cells from blood. All receptors come from a human donor in good health. The CDR3 runs from the conserved cysteine through the conserved F or W. D genes are given only for firm matches. Size is stated for part of the rows, as once, few or many counts, or as a class when the clone is expanded.

d_gene	abundance	j_gene	v_gene	CDR3aa	CDR3nt
-	many	TRBJ2-7	TRBV28	CASSRGESYEQYF	TGTGCCAGCAGTCGAGGGGAATCCTACGAGCAGTACTTC
-	-	TRBJ2-7	TRBV25-1	CASSPEGQEQYF	TGTGCCAGCAGCCCTGAAGGTCAAGAGCAGTACTTC
-	few	TRBJ1-3	TRBV29-1	CSVEEAGAGNTIYF	TGCAGCGTTGAAGAAGCCGGCGCAGGAAACACCATATATTTT
-	few	TRBJ1-6	TRBV27	CASSHGGSPLHF	TGTGCCAGCAGTCATGGGGGGTCACCCCTCCACTTT
TRBD1	few	TRBJ2-1	TRBV12-3/TRBV12-4	CASSRPDRAPDPPLNTYNEQFF	TGTGCCAGCAGCCGTCCGGACAGGGCCCCGGACCCCCCACTAAATACCTACAATGAGCAGTTCTTC
TRBD1	many	TRBJ1-2	TRBV9	CASSVDRQGSYGYTF	TGTGCCAGCAGCGTAGATAGACAGGGAAGCTATGGCTACACCTTC
-	many	TRBJ2-6	TRBV15	CATSSDAGANVLTF	TGTGCCACCAGCAGTGATGCTGGGGCCAACGTCCTGACTTTC
-	few	TRBJ2-5	TRBV19	CASSIEFETNGLQETQYF	TGTGCCAGTAGTATAGAGTTTGAGACGAACGGACTACAAGAGACCCAGTACTTC
-	-	TRBJ2-1	TRBV7-9	CASRPPTSTSYNEQFF	TGTGCCAGCAGACCACCTACAAGCACCTCCTACAATGAGCAGTTCTTC
-	few	TRBJ2-3	TRBV19	CASSIVRSTDTQYF	TGTGCCAGTAGTATCGTCAGAAGCACAGATACGCAGTATTTT
-	many	TRBJ2-6	TRBV28	CASSWGSPSGANVLTF	TGTGCCAGCAGTTGGGGTAGCCCCTCTGGTGCCAACGTCCTGACTTTC
-	few	TRBJ2-3	TRBV6-6	CASSPLVRAADTQYF	TGTGCCAGCAGTCCCCTGGTCAGGGCGGCAGATACGCAGTATTTT
TRBD1	-	TRBJ2-7	TRBV4-3	CASSQDQGARLGEQYF	TGCGCCAGCAGCCAAGATCAGGGGGCGCGTCTGGGCGAGCAGTACTTC
TRBD1	-	TRBJ2-5	TRBV7-2	CASSNAGGSGETQYF	TGTGCCAGCAGCAACGCAGGGGGCTCTGGAGAGACCCAGTACTTC
TRBD1	few	TRBJ1-1	TRBV27	CASSADRGLGTEAFF	TGTGCCAGCAGTGCCGACAGGGGGCTGGGGACTGAAGCTTTCTTT
-	many	TRBJ2-7	TRBV6-2/TRBV6-3	CASSYSSYEQYF	TGTGCCAGCAGTTACAGCTCCTACGAGCAGTACTTC
-	-	TRBJ2-7	TRBV7-8	CASSLRGWGYEQYF	TGTGCCAGCAGCCTCAGGGGATGGGGCTACGAGCAGTACTTC
-	many	TRBJ2-5	TRBV6-5	CASSDNTGLETQYF	TGTGCCAGCAGTGACAACACAGGCCTCGAGACCCAGTACTTC
TRBD1	-	TRBJ2-7	TRBV5-1	CASSDGQGGYEQYF	TGCGCCAGCAGCGACGGACAGGGTGGGTACGAGCAGTACTTC
TRBD1	many	TRBJ2-1	TRBV11-3	CASSFEPPGHRGDEQFF	TGTGCCAGCAGCTTCGAACCGCCGGGACACAGGGGGGACGAGCAGTTCTTC
-	many	TRBJ2-1	TRBV29-1	CSVRAEVQQFF	TGCAGCGTGCGCGCCGAAGTACAGCAGTTCTTC
-	few	TRBJ2-5	TRBV10-3	CAISESGYQETQYF	TGTGCCATCAGTGAGTCTGGCTACCAAGAGACCCAGTACTTC
-	many	TRBJ1-2	TRBV27	CASSLSGGGNYGYTF	TGTGCCAGCAGTTTATCCGGCGGGGGGAACTATGGCTACACCTTC
TRBD1	many	TRBJ1-1	TRBV5-1	CASSLAQTGVLGEAFF	TGCGCCAGCAGCTTGGCCCAGACAGGGGTTCTCGGTGAAGCTTTCTTT
TRBD1	many	TRBJ2-4	TRBV4-1	CASSRALGGSSGNIQYF	TGCGCCAGCAGCCGTGCGTTAGGGGGCAGTTCCGGAAACATTCAGTACTTC
TRBD1	-	TRBJ1-2	TRBV28	CASNLRDRNRLNYGYTF	TGTGCCAGCAATCTCCGGGACAGGAATAGACTTAACTATGGCTACACCTTC